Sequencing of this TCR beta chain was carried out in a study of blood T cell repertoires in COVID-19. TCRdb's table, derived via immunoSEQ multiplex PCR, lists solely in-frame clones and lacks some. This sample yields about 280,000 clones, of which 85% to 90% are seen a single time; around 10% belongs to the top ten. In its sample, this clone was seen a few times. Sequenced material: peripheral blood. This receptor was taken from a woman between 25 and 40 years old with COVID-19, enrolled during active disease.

The CDR3 loop is CASSHTGTEAFF. CDR3 bases: TGTGCCAGCAGTCACACGGGCACTGAAGCTTTCTTT. V usage is TRBV5-6 and J usage is TRBJ1-1; no clear D. CDR1 SGHDT and CDR2 YYEEEE come from the germline V gene. This CDR3 spans 12 amino acids. V gave up 5 bases and J gave up 4 bases, with 9 bases separating them.